This note documents a single T cell receptor (beta chain) sequence. Its target is not known. The record originates from a study of cytomegalovirus exposure and HLA in healthy donors. Study-level points and caveats: Specific recognition of CMV antigens was confirmed in vitro for a few chains (all CMV-associated).

The ends were cut back, 6 bases at V and 1 base at J, with 10 bases in the middle. CDR3 length: 14 residues. Germline V gene lookup returns CDR1 MNHEY and CDR2 SMNVEV (reference sequence). Clones were sequenced by immunoSEQ multiplex PCR, and TCRdb holds only the in-frame ones, with some missing. The sample holds about 200,000 clones; about nine tenths are singletons and the top ten take more than 1.5%. This rearrangement joins TRBV27 to TRBJ1-3; tentatively, D is TRBD1 (5 bases). The sequence was obtained from a woman aged 18-35 years in good health and CMV-seropositive. Sequencing was carried out using PBMCs. The CDR3 DNA reads TGTGCCAGCAGCCCCGGGGGGTCTGGAAACACCATATATTTT. Its protein product is CASSPGGSGNTIYF.